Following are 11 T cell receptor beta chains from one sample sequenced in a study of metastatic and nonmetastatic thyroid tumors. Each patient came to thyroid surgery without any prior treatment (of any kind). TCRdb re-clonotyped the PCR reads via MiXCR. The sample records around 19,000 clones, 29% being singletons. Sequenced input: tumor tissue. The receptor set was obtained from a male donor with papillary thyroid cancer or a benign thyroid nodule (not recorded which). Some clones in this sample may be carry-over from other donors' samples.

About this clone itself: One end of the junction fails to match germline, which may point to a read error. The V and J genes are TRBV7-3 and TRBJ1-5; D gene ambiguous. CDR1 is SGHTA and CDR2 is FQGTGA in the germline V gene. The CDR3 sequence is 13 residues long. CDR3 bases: TGTGCCAGTAGCTTACAGAGGGATCAGCCCCAGCATTTT. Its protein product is CASSLQRDQPQHF. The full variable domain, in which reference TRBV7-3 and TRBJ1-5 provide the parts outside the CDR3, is GAGVSQTPSNKVTEKGKYVELRCDPISGHTALYWYRQSLGQGPEFLIYFQGTGAADDSGLPNDRFFAVRPEGSVSTLKIQRTERGDSAVYLCASSLQRDQPQHFGDGTRLSIL.

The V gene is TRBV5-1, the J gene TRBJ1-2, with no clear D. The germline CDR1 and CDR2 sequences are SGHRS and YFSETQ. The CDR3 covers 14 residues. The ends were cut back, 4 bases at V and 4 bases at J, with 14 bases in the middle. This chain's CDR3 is CASSSRPEGYGYTF. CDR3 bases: TGCGCCAGCAGCAGTCGACCCGAGGGCTATGGCTACACCTTC. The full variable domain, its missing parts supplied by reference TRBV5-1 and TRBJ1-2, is KAGVTQTPRYLIKTRGQQVTLSCSPISGHRSVSWYQQTPGQGLQFLFEYFSETQRNKGNFPGRFSGRQFSNSRSEMNVSTLELGDSALYLCASSSRPEGYGYTFGSGTRLTVV.

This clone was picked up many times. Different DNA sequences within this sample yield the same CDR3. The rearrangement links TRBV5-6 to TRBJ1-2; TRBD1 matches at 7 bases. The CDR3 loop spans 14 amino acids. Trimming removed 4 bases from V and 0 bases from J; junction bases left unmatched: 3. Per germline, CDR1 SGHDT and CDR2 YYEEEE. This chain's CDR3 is CASSLGQSNYGYTF. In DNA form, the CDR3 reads TGTGCCAGCAGCCTGGGACAGTCTAACTATGGCTACACCTTC.

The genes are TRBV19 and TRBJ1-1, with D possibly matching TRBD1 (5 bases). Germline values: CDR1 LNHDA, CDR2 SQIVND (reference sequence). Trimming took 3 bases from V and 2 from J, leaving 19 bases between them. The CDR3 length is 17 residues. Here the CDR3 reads CASSIERGQTANTEAFF. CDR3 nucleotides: TGTGCCAGTAGTATTGAAAGAGGGCAGACAGCAAACACTGAAGCTTTCTTT.

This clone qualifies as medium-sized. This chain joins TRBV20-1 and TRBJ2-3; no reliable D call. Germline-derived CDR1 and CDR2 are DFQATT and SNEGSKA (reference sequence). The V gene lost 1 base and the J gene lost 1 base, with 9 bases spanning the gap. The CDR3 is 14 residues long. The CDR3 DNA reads TGCAGTGCTAGAGGTCCCAGCGGCACAGATACGCAGTATTTT. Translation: CSARGPSGTDTQYF.

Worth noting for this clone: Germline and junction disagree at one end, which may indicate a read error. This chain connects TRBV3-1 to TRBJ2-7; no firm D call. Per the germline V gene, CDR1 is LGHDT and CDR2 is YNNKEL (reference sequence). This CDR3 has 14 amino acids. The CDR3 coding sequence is TGTGCCCGCAGCCAAGAGGTGGGATCCTACGAGCAGTACTTC. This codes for CARSQEVGSYEQYF.

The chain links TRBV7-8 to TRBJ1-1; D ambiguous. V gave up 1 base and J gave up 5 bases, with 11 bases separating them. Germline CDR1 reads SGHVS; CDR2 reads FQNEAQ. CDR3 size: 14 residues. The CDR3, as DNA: TGTGCCAGCAGCTTAGATCCAACGGGGACTGAAGCTTTCTTT. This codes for CASSLDPTGTEAFF. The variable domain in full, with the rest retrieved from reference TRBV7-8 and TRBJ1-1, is GAGVSQSPRYKVAKRGQDVALRCDPISGHVSLFWYQQALGQGPEFLTYFQNEAQLDKSGLPSDRFFAERPEGSVSTLKIQRTQQEDSAVYLCASSLDPTGTEAFFGQGTRLTVV.

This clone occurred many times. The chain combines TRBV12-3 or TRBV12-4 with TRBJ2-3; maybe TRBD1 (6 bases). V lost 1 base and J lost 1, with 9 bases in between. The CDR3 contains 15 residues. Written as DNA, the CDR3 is TGTGCCAGCAGTTTAGGAGGGGGACGCACAGATACGCAGTATTTT. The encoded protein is CASSLGGGRTDTQYF.

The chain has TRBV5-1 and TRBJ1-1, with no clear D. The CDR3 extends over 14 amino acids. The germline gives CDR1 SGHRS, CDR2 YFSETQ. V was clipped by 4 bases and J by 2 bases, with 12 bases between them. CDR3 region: CASSLDGFNTEAFF. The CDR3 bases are TGCGCCAGCAGCCTGGACGGGTTTAACACTGAAGCTTTCTTT.

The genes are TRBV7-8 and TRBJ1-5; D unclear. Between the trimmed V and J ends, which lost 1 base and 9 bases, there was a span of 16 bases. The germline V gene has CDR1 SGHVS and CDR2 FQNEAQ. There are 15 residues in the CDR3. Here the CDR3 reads CASSLGGPGERPQHF. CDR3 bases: TGTGCCAGCAGCTTAGGAGGGCCCGGGGAAAGGCCCCAGCATTTT. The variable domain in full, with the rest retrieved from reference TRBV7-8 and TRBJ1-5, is GAGVSQSPRYKVAKRGQDVALRCDPISGHVSLFWYQQALGQGPEFLTYFQNEAQLDKSGLPSDRFFAERPEGSVSTLKIQRTQQEDSAVYLCASSLGGPGERPQHFGDGTRLSIL.

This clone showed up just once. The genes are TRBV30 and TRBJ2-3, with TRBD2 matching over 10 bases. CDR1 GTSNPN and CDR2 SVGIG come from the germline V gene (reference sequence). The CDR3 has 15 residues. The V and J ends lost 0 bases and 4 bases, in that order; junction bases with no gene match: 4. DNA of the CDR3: TGTGCCTGGAGTGTAGCTAGCGGGAGCGCAGATACGCAGTATTTT. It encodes CAWSVASGSADTQYF.